This T cell receptor (beta chain) was identified in a study of T cells after yellow fever vaccination. The germline CDR1 and CDR2 sequences are DFQATT and SNEGSKA (reference sequence). This CDR3 contains 14 residues. V lost 5 bases and J 4 bases, leaving 15 bases between the germline ends. Each CDR3 protein is one row after TCRdb ran MiXCR on the 5' RACE reads. The sample shows 300,000 or so distinct CDR3 sequences, approximately 12% of them seen only once. This TCR was recovered from a man aged 25-45 years who received the YFV17D yellow fever vaccine. The sequencing here drew on CD4+ T cells sorted from PBMCs, taken 45 days after the yellow fever booster vaccination. The chain links TRBV20-1 to TRBJ1-5; the D is unclear. The CDR3 nucleotides read TGCAGTGCTCCACCTAATGGTCAAAATCAGCCCCAGCATTTT. Its translation is CSAPPNGQNQPQHF.